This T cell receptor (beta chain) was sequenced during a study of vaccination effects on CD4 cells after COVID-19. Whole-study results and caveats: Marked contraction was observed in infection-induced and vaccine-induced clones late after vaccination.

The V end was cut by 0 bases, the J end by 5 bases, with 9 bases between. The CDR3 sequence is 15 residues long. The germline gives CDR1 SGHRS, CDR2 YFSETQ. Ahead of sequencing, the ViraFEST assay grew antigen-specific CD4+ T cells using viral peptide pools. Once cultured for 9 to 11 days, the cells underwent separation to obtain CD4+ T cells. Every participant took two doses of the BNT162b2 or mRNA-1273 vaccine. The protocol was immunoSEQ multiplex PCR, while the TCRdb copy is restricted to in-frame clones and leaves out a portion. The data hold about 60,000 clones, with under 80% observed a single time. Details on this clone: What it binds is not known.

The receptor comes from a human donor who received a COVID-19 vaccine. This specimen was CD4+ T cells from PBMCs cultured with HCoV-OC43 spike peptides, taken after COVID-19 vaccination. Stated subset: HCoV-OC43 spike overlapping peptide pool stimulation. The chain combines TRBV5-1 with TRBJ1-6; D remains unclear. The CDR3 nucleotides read TGCGCCAGCAGCTTGGGGAATTTGAATAATTCACCCCTCCACTTT. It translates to CASSLGNLNNSPLHF.